Following are 6 T cell receptor beta chains from one sample sequenced in a study of response to subunit inactivated influenza vaccine. One entry per CDR3 protein, called by TCRdb with MiXCR from the RT-PCR reads. The data hold approximately 230,000 distinct CDR3 sequences, with more than 10% observed a single time. The sequenced sample was non-naive T cells sorted from PBMCs, obtained roughly 2 weeks before vaccination. These receptor sequences come from a man aged 50 to 60 who received an inactivated influenza vaccine.

This sequence joins TRBV5-1 and TRBJ2-3, with TRBD1 matching over 8 bases. This CDR3 has 15 residues. Trimming took 2 bases from V and 5 from J; bases not matched to a gene: 7. CDR1 is SGHRS and CDR2 is YFSETQ in the germline V gene. The DNA for the CDR3 is TGCGCCAGCAGCTTAACAGGGGGACTTGGAGATACGCAGTATTTT. This encodes CASSLTGGLGDTQYF.

This clonotype occurred many times. The rearrangement joins TRBV9 to TRBJ2-5; TRBD2 agrees at 8 bases. Per the germline V gene, CDR1 is SGDLS and CDR2 is YYNGEE. The V segment lost 3 bases and the J segment 2 bases; nucleotides outside the gene matches: 3. The CDR3 length is 14 residues. CDR3 region: CASSETSGQETQYF. In DNA form, the CDR3 reads TGTGCCAGCAGCGAAACTAGCGGACAAGAGACCCAGTACTTC.

This clonotype was observed a handful of times. This chain uses TRBV20-1 with TRBJ2-1, with 10 bases fitting TRBD2. CDR1 is DFQATT and CDR2 is SNEGSKA in the germline V gene (reference sequence). The junction had 4 bases not matched to a gene; V was cut back by 3 bases and J by 5 bases. This CDR3 has 14 amino acids. CDR3 nucleotides: TGCAGTGCTAGGCGGCTAGCGGGAGACAATGAGCAGTTCTTC. It encodes CSARRLAGDNEQFF.

In DNA form, the CDR3 reads TGTGCCAGCAGCGTAGAGCTGAATCCTAACTATGGCTACACCTTC. Its protein is CASSVELNPNYGYTF. The chain combines TRBV9 with TRBJ1-2; D not resolved. Trimming left V 0 bases short and J 0 bases short, with 9 bases between. The germline gives CDR1 SGDLS, CDR2 YYNGEE. The CDR3 runs to 15 residues.

This chain connects TRBV5-1 to TRBJ1-3; maybe TRBD1 (6 bases). The CDR3 is 15 residues long. Germline CDR1 SGHRS, CDR2 YFSETQ. V was clipped by 0 bases and J by 2 bases, with 9 bases between them. The chain's CDR3 is CASSLAAGAGNTIYF. The CDR3 nucleotides are TGCGCCAGCAGCTTGGCGGCAGGGGCTGGAAACACCATATATTTT.

CDR3 sequence (DNA): TGTGCCAGCAGCTCACAGACAGGGTTTGACGAGCAGTACTTC. Residues: CASSSQTGFDEQYF. V usage is TRBV7-2 and J usage is TRBJ2-7; 7 nucleotides line up with TRBD1. The CDR3 covers 14 residues. V gave up 4 bases and J gave up 5 bases; unmatched junction bases: 8. CDR1 and CDR2 from the germline V gene are SGHTA and FQGNSA.